The T cell receptor (beta chain) under discussion was sequenced for a study of cytomegalovirus exposure and HLA in healthy donors. Note on this clone: The antigen is not known.

V gave up 5 bases and J gave up 3 bases; unmatched junction bases: 4. The CDR3 covers 13 residues. The germline gives CDR1 SEHNR, CDR2 FQNEAQ (reference sequence). Researchers ran the PCR with 60 Vbeta and 13 Jbeta primers. TCRdb's table, derived via immunoSEQ multiplex PCR, lists solely in-frame clones and lacks some. The sample holds about 150,000 clones, approximately 8.9% seen once. The study's findings and limits: A reported reduction in N-insertions relative to the 666-donor mean was seen in an Asian-associated ancestry cluster in a later analysis. Immune exposure was documented only through CMV serostatus.

Sequences were obtained from PBMCs. The chain couples TRBV7-9 to TRBJ2-7, with 7 bases lining up with TRBD1. This TCR came from a woman aged 40 to 55 in good health and CMV-seropositive. The CDR3 nucleotides read TGTGCCAGCAGCAACCGGGACAGCTACGAGCAGTACTTC. This gives the protein CASSNRDSYEQYF.